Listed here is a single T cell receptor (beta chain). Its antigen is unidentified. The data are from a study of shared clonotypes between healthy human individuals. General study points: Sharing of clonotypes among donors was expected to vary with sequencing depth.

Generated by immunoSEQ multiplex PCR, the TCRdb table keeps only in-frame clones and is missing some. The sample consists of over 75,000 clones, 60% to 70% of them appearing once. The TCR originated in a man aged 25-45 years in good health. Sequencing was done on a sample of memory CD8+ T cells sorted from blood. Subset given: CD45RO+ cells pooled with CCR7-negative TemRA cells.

CDR3 DNA: TGTGCCAGCAGCGATAGACTAGCGGGAGGGCTAAGGCAGTTCTTC. This codes for CASSDRLAGGLRQFF. This chain uses TRBV5-6 with TRBJ2-1, with 14 bases identical to TRBD2. J gave up 12 bases and V 4 bases, and 9 bases lay outside the gene matches. The germline CDR1 and CDR2 sequences are SGHDT and YYEEEE. CDR3 length equals 15 residues.